Shown below are 15 T cell receptor delta chains from a single sample sequenced in a study of gamma-delta T cells after stem cell transplantation. TCRdb redid clone calling on the RT-PCR reads using CATT. There are about 840 delta-chain clones in the sample; 2.5% to 3.5% occur only once, and over 45% lies in the top ten. The specimen sequenced was gamma-delta T cells. Receptors originate from a human donor. It is not recorded whose cells these are; they may come from a transplant donor.

In its sample, this clone was seen a few times. TCRdb records a much larger clone's protein for this DNA, with a difference at residue 25 that likely arises from a read error; the protein given is the translation of the DNA. The V gene is TRDV1, the J gene TRDJ1; TRDD2 is a possible D gene (8 bases). CDR1 and CDR2 (germline): TSWWSYY, QGS. CDR3 length: 27 amino acids. This CDR3 reads CALGEPQPVFLRLYWGHTGGYTDKPIF. CDR3 nucleotides: TGTGCTCTTGGGGAGCCTCAACCGGTCTTCCTACGGTTGTACTGGGGACATACGGGGGGGTACACCGATAAACCCATCTTT.

As regards this clone: This DNA's translation and the protein TCRdb lists, from a much larger clone, do not match at residue 11, likely due to a read error; the protein shown is translated from the DNA. The chain joins TRDV1 to TRDJ4; 8 bases are shared with TRDD3. Germline CDR1 and CDR2: TSWWSYY and QGS. This CDR3 is 19 amino acids long. Trimming cost V 1 base and J 9 bases; bases outside gene matches: 25. CDR3 bases: TGTGCTCTTGGGGAACGGTTCTGGTGGGGGATGCCAGTAACAGGGCAGTTGATCTTT. It is translated as CALGERFWWGMPVTGQLIF.

Regarding this clone: This likely reflects a read error, since a far larger clone is one base away. V and J are TRDV2 and TRDJ1; 9 nucleotides match TRDD3. In germline, CDR1 is GEAIGNYY, CDR2 EKD. CDR3 length: 18 amino acids. CDR3 protein: CACDTVLRGILYTGKLIF. The CDR3 nucleotides read TGTGCCTGTGACACCGTGCTCCGGGGGATACTGTACACCGGTAAACTCATCTTT.

The rearrangement joins TRDV2 to TRDJ3; 8 bases line up with TRDD3. The CDR3 consists of 19 residues. The germline CDR1 and CDR2 sequences are GEAIGNYY and EKD. Germline trimming cut 2 bases from V and 0 bases from J; bases unmatched to any gene: 8. The CDR3: CACDITGGRSSWDTRQMFF. CDR3 bases: TGTGCCTGTGACATTACTGGGGGCCGTAGCTCCTGGGACACCCGACAGATGTTTTTC.

A note on this clone: One base separates it from a far larger clone, so it is likely a read error. Other nucleotide sequences in the sample specify the same CDR3. The chain has TRDV2 and TRDJ1, with TRDD3 matching over 7 bases. The V gene's germline CDR1 is GEAIGNYY and CDR2 EKD. Trimming cost V 1 base and J 0 bases; bases outside gene matches: 7. CDR3 length: 16 residues. CDR3 sequence reads: CACDTAGGPYTDKLIF. As DNA, the CDR3 is TGTGCCTGTGACACAGCTGGGGGCCCTTACACCGATAAACTCATCTTT.

For this clone: The translation of this DNA and the TCRdb protein of a much larger clone differ at residue 16, probably owing to a read error; the protein shown here is translated from the DNA. The chain uses TRDV2 and TRDJ1; 9 nucleotides match TRDD3. Germline V gene data show CDR1 as GEAIGNYY and CDR2 as EKD. Germline trimming cut 1 base from V and 3 bases from J; bases unmatched to any gene: 23. CDR3 size: 21 residues. CDR3 sequence (DNA): TGTGCCTGTGACACGTTAACGGCGACTGGACTGGGGGACCCGTACGCCGATAAACTCATCTTT. Amino acids: CACDTLTATGLGDPYADKLIF.

As regards this clone: This likely came from a read error, as a far larger clone is one base away. The same CDR3 also results from other DNA sequences found in this sample. V is TRDV1 and J is TRDJ4; 10 bases match TRDD3. V shed 1 base, J shed 9 bases, and the junction held 23 bases outside the gene matches. The CDR3 sequence is 19 residues long. Germline CDR1 and CDR2: TSWWSYY and QGS. The CDR3 loop is CALGERFWWGIPVTGQLIF. The CDR3 nucleotides read TGTGCTCTTGGGGAACGATTCTGGTGGGGGATACCAGTAACAGGGCAGTTGATCTTT.

A word on this clone: A far larger clone is only one base removed, so a read error is likely. Other DNA sequences in this sample translate to the same CDR3. This chain joins TRDV1 and TRDJ1, with TRDD3 identical over 11 bases. CDR3 length: 17 amino acids. Trimming cost V 9 bases and J 2 bases; bases outside gene matches: 14. Per the germline V gene, CDR1 is TSWWSYY and CDR2 is QGS. CDR3 DNA: TGTGCTCTCACCAAGTACTGGGGGATAATAAATACCGATAAACTCATCTTT. Translation gives CALTKYWGIINTDKLIF.

This clone was seen only a few times. The protein TCRdb lists belongs to a much larger clone and differs from this DNA's translation at residue 5, which points to a read error; the protein shown is made from the DNA. The chain combines TRDV2 with TRDJ1; D remains unclear. Germline values: CDR1 GEAIGNYY, CDR2 EKD. This CDR3 region has 16 residues. V was shortened by 7 bases and J by 0 bases, with 20 bases between the two germline ends. CDR3 in DNA: TGTGCCTGCGGAATGAAAACCCACTTATACACCGATAAACTCATCTTT. Protein product: CACGMKTHLYTDKLIF.

In this sample, this clone turned up a few times. The protein TCRdb gives is from a much larger clone and does not agree with this DNA's translation at residue 7, likely a read error; the protein shown here comes from the DNA. V is TRDV3 and J is TRDJ3, with TRDD3 matching over 9 bases. Germline V gives CDR1 TVYSNPD, CDR2 GDNSRS (reference sequence). The CDR3 spans 17 residues. The J segment lost 1 base and the V segment lost 3 bases, leaving 7 bases of the junction unmatched. DNA for the CDR3: TGTGCCTTCGGGGGGATACTGAGATCCTGGGACACCCGACAGATGTTTTTC. Encoded protein: CAFGGILRSWDTRQMFF. The complete variable domain, with remaining parts taken from reference TRDV3 and TRDJ3, reads CDKVTQSSPDQTVASGSEVVLLCTYDTVYSNPDLFWYRIRPDYSFQFVFYGDNSRSEGADFTQGRFSVKHILTQKAFHLVISPVRTEDSATYYCAFGGILRSWDTRQMFFGTGIKLFVEP.

This clone was seen a handful of times. The TCRdb record carries a much larger clone's protein, which differs from this DNA's translation at residue 18; a read error is the likely cause, and the protein listed here is the DNA translation. The chain couples TRDV1 to TRDJ1, with a tentative D call TRDD3 (9 bases). The CDR3 is 24 amino acids. The V end was cut by 0 bases, the J end by 4 bases, with 39 bases between. Germline V CDR1 and CDR2: TSWWSYY, QGS. CDR3 sequence (DNA): TGTGCTCTTGGGGAACTTTCCCATGGCCTTCCTATATGGGGGATAGTCTTTACAGGCGATAAACTCATCTTT. Protein: CALGELSHGLPIWGIVFTGDKLIF.

V usage is TRDV2 and J usage is TRDJ1; 8 bases agree with TRDD3. The ends lost 0 bases at V and 0 bases at J; junction bases unmatched: 11. This CDR3 has 18 residues. Germline V gives CDR1 GEAIGNYY, CDR2 EKD. CDR3 sequence: CACDTVATGGPYTDKLIF. The CDR3 nucleotides read TGTGCCTGTGACACCGTGGCTACTGGGGGCCCTTACACCGATAAACTCATCTTT.

This clone was seen a few times. A far larger clone differs by one base, so this is likely a read error. V gene TRDV1 combines with J gene TRDJ1; 11 positions agree with TRDD3. This CDR3 region has 17 residues. Germline loops: CDR1 TSWWSYY, CDR2 QGS. CDR3 region: CALTKYWGIINTDKPIF. The CDR3 nucleotides are TGTGCTCTCACCAAGTACTGGGGGATAATAAACACCGATAAACCCATCTTT.

By share, this clone counts as large (0.1 to 1%). Other DNA variants within this sample encode the same CDR3. In DNA, the CDR3 is TGTGCTCTTGGGGAACGCCTTCCTACCCTGGGGGATTGGAACACCGATAAACTCATCTTT. Its translation is CALGERLPTLGDWNTDKLIF. This rearrangement joins TRDV1 to TRDJ1; the D gene could be TRDD2 or TRDD3 (9 bases each). There are 20 residues in the CDR3. Deletions cut 1 base from V and 0 bases from J, with 24 bases between. Germline-derived CDR1 and CDR2 are TSWWSYY and QGS.

Only a few counts were recorded for this clone. Since a far larger clone is one base different, this is likely a read error. This sample also contains other DNA sequences that code for the same CDR3. The chain carries TRDV1 and TRDJ1, with a weak D call TRDD3 (6 bases). Trimming cost V 1 base and J 0 bases, with 24 bases left between them. This CDR3 has 20 residues. Looked up from germline, CDR1 is TSWWSYY and CDR2 is QGS. Here the CDR3 reads CALGERFPTLGIWYTDKLIF. In DNA, the CDR3 is TGTGCTCTTGGGGAACGGTTCCCCACGCTGGGGATCTGGTACACCGATAAACTCATCTTT.